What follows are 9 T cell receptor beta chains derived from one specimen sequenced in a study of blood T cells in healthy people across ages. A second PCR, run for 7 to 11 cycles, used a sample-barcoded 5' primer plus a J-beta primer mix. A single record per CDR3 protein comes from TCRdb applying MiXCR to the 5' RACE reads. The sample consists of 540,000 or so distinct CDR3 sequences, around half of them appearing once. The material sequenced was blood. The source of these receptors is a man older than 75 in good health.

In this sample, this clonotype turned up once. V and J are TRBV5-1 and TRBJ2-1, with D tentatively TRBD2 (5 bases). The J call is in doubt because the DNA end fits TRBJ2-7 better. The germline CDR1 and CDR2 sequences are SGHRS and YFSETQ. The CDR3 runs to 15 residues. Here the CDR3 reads CASSLERLSNNEQYF. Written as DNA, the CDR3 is TGCGCCAGCAGCTTGGAGCGGCTATCCAACAATGAGCAGTACTTC.

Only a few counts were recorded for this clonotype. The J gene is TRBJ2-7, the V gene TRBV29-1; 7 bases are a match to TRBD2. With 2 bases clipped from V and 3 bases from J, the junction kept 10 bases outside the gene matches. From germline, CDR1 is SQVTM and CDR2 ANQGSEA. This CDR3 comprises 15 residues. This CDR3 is CSVESYGGGVYEQYF. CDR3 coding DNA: TGCAGCGTTGAATCGTATGGTGGGGGGGTCTACGAGCAGTACTTC.

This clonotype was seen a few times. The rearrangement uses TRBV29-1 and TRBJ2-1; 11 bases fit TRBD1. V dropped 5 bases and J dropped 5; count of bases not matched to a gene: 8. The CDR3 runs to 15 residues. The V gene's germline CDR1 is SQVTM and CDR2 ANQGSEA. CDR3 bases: TGCAGCGTTTACGCCCCGGGACAGGGGGACAATGAGCAGTTCTTC. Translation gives CSVYAPGQGDNEQFF.

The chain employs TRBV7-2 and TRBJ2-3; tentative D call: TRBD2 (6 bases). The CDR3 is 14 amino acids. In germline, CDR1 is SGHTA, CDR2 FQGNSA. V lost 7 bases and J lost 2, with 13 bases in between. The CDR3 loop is CASTWDSYTDTQYF. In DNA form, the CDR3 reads TGTGCCAGCACCTGGGACTCGTACACAGATACGCAGTATTTT.

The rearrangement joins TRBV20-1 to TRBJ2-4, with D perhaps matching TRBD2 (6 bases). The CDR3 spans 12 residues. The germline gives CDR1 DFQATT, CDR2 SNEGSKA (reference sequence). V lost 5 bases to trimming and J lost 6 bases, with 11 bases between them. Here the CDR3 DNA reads TGCAGTGCTCGTAGCGGCAGAAACATTCAGTACTTC. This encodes CSARSGRNIQYF.

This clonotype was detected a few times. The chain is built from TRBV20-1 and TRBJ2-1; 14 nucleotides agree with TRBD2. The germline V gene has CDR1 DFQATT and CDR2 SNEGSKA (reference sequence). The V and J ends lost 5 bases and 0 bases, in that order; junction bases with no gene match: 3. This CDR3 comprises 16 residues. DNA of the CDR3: TGCAGTGCTCTGACTAGCGGGAGGGCCTCCTACAATGAGCAGTTCTTC. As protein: CSALTSGRASYNEQFF.

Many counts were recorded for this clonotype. CDR3 in amino acids: CASSRDRLSEQYF. In DNA form, the CDR3 reads TGTGCCAGCAGTCGGGACAGGCTCTCCGAGCAGTACTTC. J is TRBJ2-7 and V is TRBV6-5; 8 bases map to TRBD1. V lost 5 bases and J lost 6; bases outside the gene matches: 6. In germline, CDR1 is MNHEY, CDR2 SVGAGI. This CDR3 region has 13 residues.

The CDR3 region has the DNA TGCAGTGCTAGTGGCCGGGACAGGGCGGGGGGCTACACCTTC. Its protein is CSASGRDRAGGYTF. The chain carries TRBV20-1 and TRBJ1-2, with 9 bases matching TRBD1. V dropped 3 bases and J dropped 8; count of bases not matched to a gene: 10. Germline assignment: CDR1 DFQATT and CDR2 SNEGSKA (reference sequence). The CDR3 is 14 amino acids.

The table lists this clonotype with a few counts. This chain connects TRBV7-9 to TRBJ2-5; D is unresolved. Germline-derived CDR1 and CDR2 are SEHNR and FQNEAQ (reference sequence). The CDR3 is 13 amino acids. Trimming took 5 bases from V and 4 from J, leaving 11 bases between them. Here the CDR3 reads CASSPDGRETQYF. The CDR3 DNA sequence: TGTGCCAGCAGCCCGGACGGTCGAGAGACCCAGTACTTC.